This T cell receptor (beta chain) was found in a study of cytomegalovirus exposure and HLA in healthy donors. Turning to this clone: The antigen is unknown.

13 Jbeta primers and 60 Vbeta primers were used for the PCR. Profiled with immunoSEQ multiplex PCR; TCRdb holds only in-frame clones, not every one. This sample contains about 160,000 clones. The length of the CDR3 is 13 residues. Trimming left V 3 bases short and J 6 bases short, with 8 bases between. In germline, CDR1 is LGHNT, CDR2 FRNRAP. Study-level points and caveats: In an earlier analysis, about 87% or about 30%: the productive usage of most TCR beta V segments.

Specimen: PBMCs. The chain uses TRBV12-5 and TRBJ2-2, with D maybe TRBD1 (6 bases). The receptor's source is a woman aged 55-70 years in good health and CMV-seronegative. In DNA form, the CDR3 reads TGTGCTAGTGGTTTAGGGGGTGCCGGGGAGCTGTTTTTT. Its protein product is CASGLGGAGELFF.